The 9 T cell receptor beta chains presented below share a single source sample, sequenced in a study of OX40 agonist ivuxolimab in advanced cancers. Sequenced by immunoSEQ multiplex PCR; TCRdb stores in-frame clones only, minus some. The sample consists of tens of thousands of clones, more than 75% of them appearing once. The sequences come from CD4+ or CD8+ T cells sorted from blood, collected in a trial of the OX40 agonist ivuxolimab. The receptors come from an adult with an advanced solid tumor such as melanoma, head and neck, liver or kidney cancer.

The J gene is TRBJ2-7, the V gene TRBV5-1; 9 bases line up with TRBD2. CDR1 SGHRS and CDR2 YFSETQ come from the germline V gene. CDR3 length: 17 amino acids. V lost 5 bases and J lost 1; bases outside the gene matches: 13. DNA of the CDR3: TGCGCCAGCAGGGATGGAGGACTAGCGCCTCTTTCCTACGAGCAGTACTTC. Protein sequence: CASRDGGLAPLSYEQYF.

This chain joins TRBV6-5 and TRBJ2-7; maybe TRBD1 (5 bases). Trimming took off 6 bases at V and 7 bases at J, with 19 bases between the two ends. Germline loops: CDR1 MNHEY, CDR2 SVGAGI. The CDR3 spans 14 residues. This CDR3 reads CASSPADEPGEQYF. In DNA form, the CDR3 reads TGTGCCAGCAGCCCCGCGGACGAGCCAGGGGAGCAGTACTTC.

This clone was detected only once. The V gene is TRBV7-9, the J gene TRBJ2-7; the match to TRBD2 covers 9 bases. Germline V gene lookup returns CDR1 SEHNR and CDR2 FQNEAQ (reference sequence). V lost 3 bases and J lost 5; bases outside the gene matches: 8. The CDR3 has 15 residues. The CDR3 nucleotides read TGTGCCAGCAGCTTGACTAGCGGAACTAGCCACGAGCAGTACTTC. Protein: CASSLTSGTSHEQYF.

J is TRBJ2-7 and V is TRBV28, with D perhaps TRBD1 (6 bases). Germline lookup yields CDR1 MDHEN and CDR2 SYDVKM. This CDR3 comprises 15 residues. V lost 6 bases to trimming and J lost 4 bases, with 19 bases between them. In nucleotides, the CDR3 is TGTGCCAGCAGCTTCGCCGGGACATGGACTTACGAGCAGTACTTC. As protein: CASSFAGTWTYEQYF. The full variable domain, its missing parts supplied by reference TRBV28 and TRBJ2-7, is DVKVTQSSRYLVKRTGEKVFLECVQDMDHENMFWYRQDPGLGLRLIYFSYDVKMKEKGDIPEGYSVSREKKERFSLILESASTNQTSMYLCASSFAGTWTYEQYFGPGTRLTVT.

DNA of the CDR3: TGTGCCAGCAGCGTGGACGACGTCACAGATACGCAGTATTTT. This translates into CASSVDDVTDTQYF. The chain employs TRBV9 and TRBJ2-3, with D unresolved. Deletions cut 2 bases from V and 2 bases from J, with 9 bases between. The CDR3 sequence is 14 residues long. Germline CDR1 and CDR2: SGDLS and YYNGEE.

The rearrangement links TRBV7-2 to TRBJ2-1; a weak D match, TRBD1 (6 bases). CDR1 SGHTA and CDR2 FQGNSA come from the germline V gene. V shed 4 bases and J shed 5 bases, with 9 bases lying between them. This CDR3 spans 13 amino acids. The CDR3 protein is CASSSGQHNEQFF. The CDR3 DNA sequence: TGTGCCAGCAGCTCGGGACAACACAATGAGCAGTTCTTC.

This rearrangement joins TRBV11-2 to TRBJ1-4; D is uncertain. The length of the CDR3 is 15 residues. V shed 4 bases and J shed 10 bases, with 19 bases lying between them. Germline V CDR1 and CDR2: SGHAT, FQNNGV. The CDR3 sequence: CASSSPRTGIGKLFF. Written as DNA, the CDR3 is TGTGCCAGCAGCTCTCCACGGACGGGCATAGGAAAACTGTTTTTT.

This clone was recorded once. The rearrangement uses TRBV2 and TRBJ2-5; 7 bases line up with TRBD2. The CDR3 has 14 residues. Germline V gene data show CDR1 as SNHLY and CDR2 as FYNNEI. Trimming at V came to 8 bases and at J to 7 bases, leaving 13 bases not matched to a gene. The CDR3: CASRGASSGGTQYF. DNA for the CDR3: TGTGCCAGCCGAGGGGCCTCTTCGGGAGGGACCCAGTACTTC.

J is TRBJ2-7 and V is TRBV6-5; D may be TRBD2 (5 bases). This CDR3 spans 14 amino acids. V shed 2 bases and J shed 0 bases, with 8 bases lying between them. Germline CDR1 and CDR2: MNHEY and SVGAGI. The CDR3 nucleotides are TGTGCCAGCAGTTACGGCGGGCCCTCCTACGAGCAGTACTTC. It is translated as CASSYGGPSYEQYF.